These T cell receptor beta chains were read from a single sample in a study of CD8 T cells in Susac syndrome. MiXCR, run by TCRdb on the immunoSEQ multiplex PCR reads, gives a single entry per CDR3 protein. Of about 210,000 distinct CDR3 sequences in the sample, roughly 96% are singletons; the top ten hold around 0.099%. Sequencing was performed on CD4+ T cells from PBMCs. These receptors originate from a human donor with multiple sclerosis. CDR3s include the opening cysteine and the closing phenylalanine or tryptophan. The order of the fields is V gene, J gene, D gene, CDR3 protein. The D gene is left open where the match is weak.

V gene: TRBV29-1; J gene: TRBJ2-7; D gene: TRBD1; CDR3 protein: CSVEDRTGGSYEQYF
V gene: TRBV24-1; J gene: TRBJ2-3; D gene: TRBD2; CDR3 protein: CATSDTAGAADTQYF
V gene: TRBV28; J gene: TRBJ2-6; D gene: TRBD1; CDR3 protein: CAAGRTGMGSGANVLTF
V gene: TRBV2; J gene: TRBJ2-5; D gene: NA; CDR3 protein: CASKNSGQETQYF
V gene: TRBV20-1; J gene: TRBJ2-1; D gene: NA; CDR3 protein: CSARKKIVLYNEQFF
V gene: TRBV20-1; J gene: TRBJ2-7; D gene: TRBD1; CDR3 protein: CSADPGQGGYEQYF
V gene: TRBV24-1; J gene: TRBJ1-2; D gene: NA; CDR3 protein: CATSDPGDGYTF
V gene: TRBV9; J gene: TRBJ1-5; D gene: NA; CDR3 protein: CASSVTEVGPQHF
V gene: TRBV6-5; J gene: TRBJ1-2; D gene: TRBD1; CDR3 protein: CASSYSGTGIYGYTF
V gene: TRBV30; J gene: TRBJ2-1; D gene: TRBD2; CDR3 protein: CAWSRTSGSLNEQFF
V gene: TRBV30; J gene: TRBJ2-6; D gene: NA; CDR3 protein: CASPTSSGANVLAF
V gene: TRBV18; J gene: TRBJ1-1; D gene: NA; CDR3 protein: CASSPVRGVVTEAFF
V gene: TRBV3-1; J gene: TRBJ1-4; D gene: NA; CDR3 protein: CASSQEDRFNEKLFF
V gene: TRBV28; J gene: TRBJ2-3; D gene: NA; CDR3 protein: CASSPPGTVDTQYF
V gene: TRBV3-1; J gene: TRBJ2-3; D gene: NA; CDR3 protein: CASSQVTDTQYF
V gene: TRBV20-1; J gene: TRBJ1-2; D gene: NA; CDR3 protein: CSARGLGGYGYTF
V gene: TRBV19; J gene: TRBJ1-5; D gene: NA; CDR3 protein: CASGAVSNQPQHF
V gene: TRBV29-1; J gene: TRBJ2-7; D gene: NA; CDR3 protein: CSVEGKWRDYEQYF
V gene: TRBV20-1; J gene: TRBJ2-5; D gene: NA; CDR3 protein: CSARDSSFRVQETQYF
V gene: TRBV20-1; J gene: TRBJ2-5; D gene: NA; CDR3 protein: CSARSEGAGTQYF
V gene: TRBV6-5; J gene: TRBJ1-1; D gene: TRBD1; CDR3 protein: CASTNRGFDTEAFF
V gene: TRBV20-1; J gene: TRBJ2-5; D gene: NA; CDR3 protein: CSARDPGLETQYF
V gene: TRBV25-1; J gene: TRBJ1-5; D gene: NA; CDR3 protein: CASSETGLGQPQHF
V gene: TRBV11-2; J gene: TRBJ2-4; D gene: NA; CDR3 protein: CASSFSKNIQYF
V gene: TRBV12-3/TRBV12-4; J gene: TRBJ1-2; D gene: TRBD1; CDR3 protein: CALRGGRSYTF
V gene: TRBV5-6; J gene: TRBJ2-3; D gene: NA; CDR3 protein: CASSVIGGTEDTQYF
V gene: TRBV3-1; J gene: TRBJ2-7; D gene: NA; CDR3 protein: CASSPQGEYEQYF
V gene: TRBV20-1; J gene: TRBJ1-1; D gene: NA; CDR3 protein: CSARDGTVNTEAFF
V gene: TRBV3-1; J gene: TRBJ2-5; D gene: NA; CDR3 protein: CASKSLLGKTQYF
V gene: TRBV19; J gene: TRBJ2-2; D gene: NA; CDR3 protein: CASTVREPGELFF
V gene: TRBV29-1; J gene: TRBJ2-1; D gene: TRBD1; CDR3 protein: CSGTQTGGNEQFF
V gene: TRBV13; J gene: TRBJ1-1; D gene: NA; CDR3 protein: CASTLFNTEAFF
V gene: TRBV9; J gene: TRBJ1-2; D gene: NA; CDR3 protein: CASSGLEGSYGYTF
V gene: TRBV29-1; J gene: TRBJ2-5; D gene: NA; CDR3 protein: CSAPPAVGVLVETQYF
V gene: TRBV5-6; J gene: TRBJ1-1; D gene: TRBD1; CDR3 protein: CASSPRGWAEAFF
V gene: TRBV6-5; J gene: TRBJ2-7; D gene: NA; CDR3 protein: CASSNFLTLVGEYEQYF
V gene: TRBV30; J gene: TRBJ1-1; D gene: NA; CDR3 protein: CAWGGMNTEAFF
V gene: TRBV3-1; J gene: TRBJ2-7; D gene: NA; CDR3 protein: CASSQVDSVGEQYF
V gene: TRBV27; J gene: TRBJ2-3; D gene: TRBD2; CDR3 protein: CASSFTRLAGAIDTQYF
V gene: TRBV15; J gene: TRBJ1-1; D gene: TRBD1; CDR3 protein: CATSRDRGLEAFF
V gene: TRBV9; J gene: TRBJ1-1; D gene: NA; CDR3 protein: CASSGLNTEAFF
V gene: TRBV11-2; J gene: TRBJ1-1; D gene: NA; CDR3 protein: CASSLDLTRRDTEAFF
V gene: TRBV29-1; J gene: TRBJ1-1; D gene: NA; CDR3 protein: CSGGRREAEAFF
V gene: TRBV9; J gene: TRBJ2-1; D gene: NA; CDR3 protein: CASSVAFYNEQFF
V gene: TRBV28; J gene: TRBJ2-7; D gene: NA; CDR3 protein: CASSPGSEQYF
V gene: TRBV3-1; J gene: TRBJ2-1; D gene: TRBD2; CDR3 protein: CASSQEGLAVHNEQFF
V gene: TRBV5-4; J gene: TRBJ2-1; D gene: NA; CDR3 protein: CASSDPNGVNEQFF